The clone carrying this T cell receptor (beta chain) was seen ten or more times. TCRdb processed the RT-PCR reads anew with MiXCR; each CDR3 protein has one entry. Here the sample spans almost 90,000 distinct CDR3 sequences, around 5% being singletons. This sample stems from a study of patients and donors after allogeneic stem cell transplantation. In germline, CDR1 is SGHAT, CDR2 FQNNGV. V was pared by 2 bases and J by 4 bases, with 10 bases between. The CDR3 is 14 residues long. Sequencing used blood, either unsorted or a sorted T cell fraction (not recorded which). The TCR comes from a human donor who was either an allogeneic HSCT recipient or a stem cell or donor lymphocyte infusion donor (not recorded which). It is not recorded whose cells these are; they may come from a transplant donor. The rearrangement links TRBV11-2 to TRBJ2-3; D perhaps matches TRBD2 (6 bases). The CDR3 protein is CASSLMEGSDTQYF. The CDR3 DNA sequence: TGTGCCAGCAGCTTAATGGAGGGGTCAGATACGCAGTATTTT.